This T cell receptor beta chain was identified in a study of shared clonotypes between healthy human individuals. For each subset, genomic DNA was distributed in equal portions over several immunoSEQ plates. Sequenced by immunoSEQ multiplex PCR; TCRdb stores in-frame clones only, minus some. The sample carries roughly 490,000 clones, 65% to 80% recorded once. The germline V and J ends were trimmed by 5 bases and 0 bases, with 5 bases remaining between them. Germline CDR1 is SGHRS and CDR2 is YFSETQ. The length of the CDR3 is 12 residues. The specimen sequenced was PBMCs. The J gene is TRBJ2-5, the V gene TRBV5-1; D is uncertain. The TCR was taken from a woman aged 35 to 49 in good health. Some clones in this sample may be carry-over from other donors' samples. The CDR3 DNA reads TGCGCCAGCAGACCGTACCAAGAGACCCAGTACTTC. Amino acids: CASRPYQETQYF.